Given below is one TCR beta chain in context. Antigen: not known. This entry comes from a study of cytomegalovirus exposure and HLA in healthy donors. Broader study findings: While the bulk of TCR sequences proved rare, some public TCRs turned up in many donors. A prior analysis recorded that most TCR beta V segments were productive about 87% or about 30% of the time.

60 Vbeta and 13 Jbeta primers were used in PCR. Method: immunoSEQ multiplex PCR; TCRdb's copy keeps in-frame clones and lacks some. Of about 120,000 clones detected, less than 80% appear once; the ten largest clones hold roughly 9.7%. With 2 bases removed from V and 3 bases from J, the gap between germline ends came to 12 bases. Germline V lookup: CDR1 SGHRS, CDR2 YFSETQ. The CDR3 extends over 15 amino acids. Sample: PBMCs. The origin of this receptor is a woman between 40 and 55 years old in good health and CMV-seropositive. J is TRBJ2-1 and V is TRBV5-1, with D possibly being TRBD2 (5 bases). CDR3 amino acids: CASSLPAVSYNEQFF. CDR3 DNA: TGCGCCAGCAGCTTACCAGCGGTAAGCTACAATGAGCAGTTCTTC.